This T cell receptor (beta chain) was identified during a study of blood T cell repertoires in COVID-19. CDR1 is SGDLS and CDR2 is YYNGEE in the germline V gene. CDR3 length: 16 residues. Trimming stripped 4 bases from V and 1 base from J, with 12 bases between. Repertoires were generated with immunoSEQ multiplex PCR, while TCRdb's copy carries only in-frame clones and drops some. The sample includes tens of thousands of clones, 83% of them seen just once. The rearrangement uses TRBV9 and TRBJ2-6; TRBD1 might be the D (5 bases). The specimen was peripheral blood. This TCR came from a woman of 80 years or more with acute or convalescent COVID-19. The CDR3 nucleotides read TGTGCCAGCAGCAAAGGGGTGGGGTCTGGGGCCAACGTCCTGACTTTC. This translates into CASSKGVGSGANVLTF.